This T cell receptor beta chain was sequenced for a study of identical twins. Study-wide findings and caveats: Fewer insertions characterized abundant cord blood beta clonotypes, whereas memory repertoires showed none. Models underestimated TCR alpha sharing (out-of-frame) in monozygotic twins. For zero-insertion analyses, partial confounding could come from invariant MAIT and iNKT cells. Weaker excess twin sharing was observed in beta out-of-frame sequences.

TCRdb reprocessed the 5' RACE reads with MiXCR, giving one entry per CDR3 protein. The sample lists approximately 550,000 distinct CDR3 sequences; about a fifth were seen once. The sample holds a few counts of this clonotype. Its antigen is not identified. The CDR3 runs 13 residues. Losses at the gene ends were 5 bases for V and 6 bases for J; bases not matched to a gene: 4. CDR1 is DFQATT, CDR2 SNEGSKA, per germline (reference sequence). These records were also assigned to another study, of yellow fever vaccine responses in identical twins.

The sequenced sample was CD4+ T cells sorted from blood. The origin of this receptor is a woman aged 18-29 years in good health. V gene TRBV20-1 combines with J gene TRBJ2-3; 11 bases line up with TRBD2. Here the CDR3 reads CSAFRLAGDTQYF. The CDR3 coding sequence is TGCAGTGCTTTCCGACTAGCGGGGGATACGCAGTATTTT.